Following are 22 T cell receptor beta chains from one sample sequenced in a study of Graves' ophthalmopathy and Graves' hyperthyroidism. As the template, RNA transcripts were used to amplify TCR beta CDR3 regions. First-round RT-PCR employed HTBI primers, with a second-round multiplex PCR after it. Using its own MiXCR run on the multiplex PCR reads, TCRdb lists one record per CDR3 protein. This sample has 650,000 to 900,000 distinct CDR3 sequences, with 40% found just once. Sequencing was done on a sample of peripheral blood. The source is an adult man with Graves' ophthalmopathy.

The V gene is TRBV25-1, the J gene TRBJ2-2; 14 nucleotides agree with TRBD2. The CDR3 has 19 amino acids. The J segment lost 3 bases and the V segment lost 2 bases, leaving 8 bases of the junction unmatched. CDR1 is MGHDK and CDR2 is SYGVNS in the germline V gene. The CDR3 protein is CASSEPGLAGVRDTGELFF. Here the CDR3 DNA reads TGTGCCAGCAGTGAACCGGGACTAGCGGGAGTGCGGGACACCGGGGAGCTGTTTTTT. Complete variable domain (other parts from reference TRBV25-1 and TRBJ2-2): EADIYQTPRYLVIGTGKKITLECSQTMGHDKMYWYQQDPGMELHLIHYSYGVNSTEKGDLSSESTVSRIRTEHFPLTLESARPSHTSQYLCASSEPGLAGVRDTGELFFGEGSRLTVL.

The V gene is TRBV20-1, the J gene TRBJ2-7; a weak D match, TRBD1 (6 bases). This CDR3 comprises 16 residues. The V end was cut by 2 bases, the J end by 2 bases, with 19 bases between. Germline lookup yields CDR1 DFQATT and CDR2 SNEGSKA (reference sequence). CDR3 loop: CSARQPPGQNPYEQYF. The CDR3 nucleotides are TGCAGTGCTAGACAACCCCCGGGACAAAACCCCTACGAGCAGTACTTC.

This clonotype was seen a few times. CDR3 DNA sequence: TGTGGCAGGATCCACCATCAGCCCCAGCATTTT. This gives the protein CGRIHHQPQHF. The chain employs TRBV19 and TRBJ1-5, with D unresolved. CDR1 LNHDA and CDR2 SQIVND come from the germline V gene (reference sequence). This CDR3 spans 11 amino acids.

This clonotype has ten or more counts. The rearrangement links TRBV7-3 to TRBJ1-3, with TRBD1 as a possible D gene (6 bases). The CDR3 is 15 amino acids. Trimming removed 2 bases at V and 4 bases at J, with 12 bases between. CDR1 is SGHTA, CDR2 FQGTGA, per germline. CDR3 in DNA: TGTGCCAGCAGCTTAGATGGGGGGCGCGGAAACACCATATATTTT. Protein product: CASSLDGGRGNTIYF.

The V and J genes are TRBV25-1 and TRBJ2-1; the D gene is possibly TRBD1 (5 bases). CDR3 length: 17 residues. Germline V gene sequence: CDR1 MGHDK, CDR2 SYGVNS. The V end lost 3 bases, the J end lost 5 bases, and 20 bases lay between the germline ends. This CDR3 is CASSEIGRGTLNNEQFF. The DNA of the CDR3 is TGTGCCAGCAGTGAGATCGGTAGGGGCACACTTAACAATGAGCAGTTCTTC.

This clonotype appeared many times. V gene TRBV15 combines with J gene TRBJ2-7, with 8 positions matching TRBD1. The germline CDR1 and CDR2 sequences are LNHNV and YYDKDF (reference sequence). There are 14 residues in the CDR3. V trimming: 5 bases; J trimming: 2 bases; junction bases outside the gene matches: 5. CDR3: CATSSGGSAYEQYF. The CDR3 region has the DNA TGTGCCACCAGCTCAGGGGGCTCGGCCTACGAGCAGTACTTC.

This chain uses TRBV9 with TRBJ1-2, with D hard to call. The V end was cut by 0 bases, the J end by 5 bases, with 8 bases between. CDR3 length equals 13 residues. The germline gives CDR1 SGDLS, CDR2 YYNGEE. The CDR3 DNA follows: TGTGCCAGCAGCGTAGGACAAGAATATGGCTACACCTTC. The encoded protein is CASSVGQEYGYTF.

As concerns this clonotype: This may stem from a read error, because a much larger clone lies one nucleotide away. The CDR3 loop is CASSPATVQETQYF. CDR3 DNA: TGTGCCAGTAGTCCCGCGACGGTGCAAGAGACCCAGTACTTC. The V gene is TRBV19, the J gene TRBJ2-5; D not resolved. The V end lost 5 bases, the J end lost 2 bases, and 12 bases lay between the germline ends. The CDR3 runs to 14 residues. Per germline, CDR1 LNHDA and CDR2 SQIVND (reference sequence).

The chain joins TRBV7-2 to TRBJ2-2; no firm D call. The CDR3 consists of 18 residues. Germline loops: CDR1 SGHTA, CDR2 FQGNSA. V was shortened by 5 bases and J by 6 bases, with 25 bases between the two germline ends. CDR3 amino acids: CASSQYGLPGPPPGELFF. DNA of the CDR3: TGTGCCAGCAGCCAATACGGGTTACCCGGGCCTCCCCCCGGGGAGCTGTTTTTT.

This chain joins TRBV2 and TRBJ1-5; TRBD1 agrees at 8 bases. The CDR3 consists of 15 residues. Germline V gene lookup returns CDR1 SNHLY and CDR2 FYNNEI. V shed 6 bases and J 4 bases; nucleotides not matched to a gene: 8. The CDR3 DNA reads TGTGCCAGCAGACAAGGACAGGGCTGGAATCAGCCCCAGCATTTT. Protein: CASRQGQGWNQPQHF.

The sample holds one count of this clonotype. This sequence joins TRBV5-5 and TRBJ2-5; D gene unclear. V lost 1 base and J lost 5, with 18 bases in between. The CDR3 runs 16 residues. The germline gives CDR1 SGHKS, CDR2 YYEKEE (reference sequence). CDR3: CASSLNRVSGSETQYF. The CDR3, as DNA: TGTGCCAGCAGCTTGAATCGGGTTAGTGGGTCGGAGACCCAGTACTTC.

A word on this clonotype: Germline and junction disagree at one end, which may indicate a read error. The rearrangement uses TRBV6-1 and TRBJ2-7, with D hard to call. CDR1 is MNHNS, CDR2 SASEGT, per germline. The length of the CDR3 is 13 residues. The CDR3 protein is CASTNEGSYEQHF. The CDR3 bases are TGTGCCAGCACCAACGAAGGGTCCTACGAGCAGCACTTC.

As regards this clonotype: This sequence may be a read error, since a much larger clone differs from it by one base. The CDR3 sequence is CASGTDTRPQHF. The CDR3 DNA sequence: TGTGCCAGCGGGACAGACACGAGGCCCCAGCATTTT. The chain carries TRBV2 and TRBJ1-5; 7 nucleotides align to TRBD1. The V gene's germline CDR1 is SNHLY and CDR2 FYNNEI. CDR3 length equals 12 residues. V lost 8 bases to trimming and J lost 9 bases; unmatched junction nucleotides: 7.

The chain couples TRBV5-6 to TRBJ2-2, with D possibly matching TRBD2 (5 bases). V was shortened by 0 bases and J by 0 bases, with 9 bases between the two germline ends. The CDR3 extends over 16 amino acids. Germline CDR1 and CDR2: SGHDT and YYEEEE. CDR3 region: CASSLAVGANTGELFF. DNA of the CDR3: TGTGCCAGCAGCTTGGCAGTGGGAGCGAACACCGGGGAGCTGTTTTTT.

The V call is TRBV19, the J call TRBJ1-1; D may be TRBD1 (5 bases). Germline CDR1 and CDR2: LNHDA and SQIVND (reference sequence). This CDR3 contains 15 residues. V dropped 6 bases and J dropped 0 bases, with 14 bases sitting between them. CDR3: CASRATGTVNTEAFF. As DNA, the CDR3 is TGTGCCAGTAGGGCAACCGGGACGGTGAACACTGAAGCTTTCTTT.

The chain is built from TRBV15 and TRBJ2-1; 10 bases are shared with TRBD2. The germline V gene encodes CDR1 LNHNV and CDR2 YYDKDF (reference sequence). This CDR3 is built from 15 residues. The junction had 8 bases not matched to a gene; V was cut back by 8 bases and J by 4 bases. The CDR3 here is CATYERGGSYNEQFF. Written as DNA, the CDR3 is TGTGCCACCTACGAGCGGGGGGGCTCTTACAATGAGCAGTTCTTC.

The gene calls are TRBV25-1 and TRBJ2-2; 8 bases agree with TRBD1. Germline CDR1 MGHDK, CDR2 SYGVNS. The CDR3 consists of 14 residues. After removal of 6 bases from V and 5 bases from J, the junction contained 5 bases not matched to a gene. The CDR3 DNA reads TGTGCCAGCAGAGGACAGGGCGTGACCGGGGAGCTGTTTTTT. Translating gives CASRGQGVTGELFF.

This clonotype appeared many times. Here the CDR3 DNA reads TGTGCCAGCAGCCCGGACACCTTGTCCGGGGAGCTGTTTTTT. It encodes CASSPDTLSGELFF. The chain links TRBV7-9 to TRBJ2-2; a weak D match, TRBD1 (5 bases). V lost 5 bases to trimming and J lost 6 bases, with 13 bases between them. The CDR3 extends over 14 amino acids. Germline V gene data show CDR1 as SEHNR and CDR2 as FQNEAQ (reference sequence).

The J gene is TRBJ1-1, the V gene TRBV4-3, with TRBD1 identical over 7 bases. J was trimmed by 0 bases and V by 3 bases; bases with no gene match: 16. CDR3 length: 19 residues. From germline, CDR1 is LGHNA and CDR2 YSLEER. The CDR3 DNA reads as TGCGCCAGCAGCCACAAGACGGGAGGGACAGCTTCAATGAACACTGAAGCTTTCTTT. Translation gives CASSHKTGGTASMNTEAFF.

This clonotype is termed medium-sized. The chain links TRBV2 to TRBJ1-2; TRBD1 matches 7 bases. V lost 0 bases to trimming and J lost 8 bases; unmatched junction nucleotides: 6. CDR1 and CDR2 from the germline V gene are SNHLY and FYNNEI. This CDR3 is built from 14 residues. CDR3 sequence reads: CASSEAGTVRGYTF. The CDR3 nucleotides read TGTGCCAGCAGTGAAGCAGGGACAGTTCGGGGCTACACCTTC.

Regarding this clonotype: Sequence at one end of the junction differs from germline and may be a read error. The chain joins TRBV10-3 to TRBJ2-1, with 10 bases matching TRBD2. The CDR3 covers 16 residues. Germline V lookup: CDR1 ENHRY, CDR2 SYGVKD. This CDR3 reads CASSTRTSGTNNEQFF. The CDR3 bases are TGTGCCAGCAGTACCCGTACTAGCGGGACAAACAATGAGCAGTTCTTC.

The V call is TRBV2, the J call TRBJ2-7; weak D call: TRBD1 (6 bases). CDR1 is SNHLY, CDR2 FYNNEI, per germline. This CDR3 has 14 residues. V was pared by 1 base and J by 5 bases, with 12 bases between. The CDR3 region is CASSEGGPLHEQYF. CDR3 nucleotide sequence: TGTGCCAGCAGTGAAGGGGGGCCACTCCACGAGCAGTACTTC.